This T cell receptor beta chain was identified during a study of T cells and Merkel cell carcinoma outcomes. The study's findings and limits: Merkel cell carcinoma outcomes were reportedly predicted by repertoire and T-cell density.

Sequenced by immunoSEQ multiplex PCR; TCRdb stores in-frame clones only, minus some. The table lists some 3,000 clones, almost 96% of them singletons. Comments on this clone: The antigen is not known.

Sequencing was carried out using tumor tissue from Merkel cell carcinoma. The source is a human donor with Merkel cell carcinoma.

The chain's CDR3 is CASTQRSTNTEAFF. The CDR3 coding sequence is TGTGCCAGCACCCAAAGGTCCACGAACACTGAAGCTTTCTTT. This chain uses TRBV2 with TRBJ1-1; D is undetermined. The CDR3 has 14 amino acids. Germline V lookup: CDR1 SNHLY, CDR2 FYNNEI. V was shortened by 7 bases and J by 1 base, with 13 bases between the two germline ends.